This TCR beta chain was observed in a study of blood T cell repertoires in COVID-19. At the level of the study: T cells, B-cell-depleted T cells, or PBMCs supplied cDNA or gDNA.

The germline V and J ends were trimmed by 4 bases and 8 bases, with 7 bases remaining between them. Germline CDR1 KGHDR, CDR2 SFDVKD. The CDR3 loop spans 11 amino acids. The participants were between 18 and 89 years old and came from about two dozen US areas. It was within 2 weeks before study entry that exposed participants met a COVID-19 case. Study processing details: The authors estimated nucleated cell counts from reference gene primer amplification. Produced via immunoSEQ multiplex PCR; TCRdb's table is partial and in-frame only. V and J calls and clone size follow that table, whereas D and trimming were derived from the DNA. The sample records under 300,000 clones, over 80% being singletons.

Sequencing used PBMCs or T cells enriched from blood (not recorded which). The rearrangement joins TRBV24-1 to TRBJ1-2, with D maybe TRBD1 (5 bases). The source is a woman aged 40 to 49 who had been exposed to COVID-19. DNA of the CDR3: TGTGCCACCAGTGACGGGGGGGGCTACACCTTC. It is translated as CATSDGGGYTF.